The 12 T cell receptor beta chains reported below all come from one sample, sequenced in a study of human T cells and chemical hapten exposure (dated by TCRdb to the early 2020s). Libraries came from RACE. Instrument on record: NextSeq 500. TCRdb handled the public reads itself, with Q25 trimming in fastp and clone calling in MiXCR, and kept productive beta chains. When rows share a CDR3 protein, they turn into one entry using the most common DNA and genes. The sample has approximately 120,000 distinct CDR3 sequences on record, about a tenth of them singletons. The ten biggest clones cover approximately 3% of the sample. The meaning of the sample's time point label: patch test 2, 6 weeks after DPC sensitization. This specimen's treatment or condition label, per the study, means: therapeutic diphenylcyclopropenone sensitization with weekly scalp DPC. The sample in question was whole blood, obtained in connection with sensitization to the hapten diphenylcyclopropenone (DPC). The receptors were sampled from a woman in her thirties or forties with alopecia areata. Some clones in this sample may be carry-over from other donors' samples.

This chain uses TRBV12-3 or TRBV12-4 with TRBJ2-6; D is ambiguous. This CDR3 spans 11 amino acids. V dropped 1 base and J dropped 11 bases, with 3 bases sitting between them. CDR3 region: CASSLGYVLTF. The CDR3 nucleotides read TGTGCCAGCAGTTTAGGGTACGTCCTGACTTTC.

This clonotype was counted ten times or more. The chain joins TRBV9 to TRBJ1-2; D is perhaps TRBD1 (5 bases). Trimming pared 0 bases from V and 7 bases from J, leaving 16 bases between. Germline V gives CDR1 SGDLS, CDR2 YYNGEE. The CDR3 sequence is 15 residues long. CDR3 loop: CASSVGQEQRGGYTF. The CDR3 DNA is TGTGCCAGCAGCGTAGGCCAGGAGCAAAGGGGTGGCTACACCTTC.

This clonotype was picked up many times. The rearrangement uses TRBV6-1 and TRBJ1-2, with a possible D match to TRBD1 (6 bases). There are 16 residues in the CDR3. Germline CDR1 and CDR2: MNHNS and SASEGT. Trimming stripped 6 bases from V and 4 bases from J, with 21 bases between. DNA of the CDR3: TGTGCCAGCAGGTCGGGGGCAGGGGCACTGAGCTATGGCTACACCTTC. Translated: CASRSGAGALSYGYTF.

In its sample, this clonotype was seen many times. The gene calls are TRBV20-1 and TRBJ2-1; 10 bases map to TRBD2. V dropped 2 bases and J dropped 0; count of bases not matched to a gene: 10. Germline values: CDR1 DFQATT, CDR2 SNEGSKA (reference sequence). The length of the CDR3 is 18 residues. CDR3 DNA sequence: TGCAGTGCTAGAAAGTGGCTAGCGGGGGCCATCTCCTACAATGAGCAGTTCTTC. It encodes CSARKWLAGAISYNEQFF.

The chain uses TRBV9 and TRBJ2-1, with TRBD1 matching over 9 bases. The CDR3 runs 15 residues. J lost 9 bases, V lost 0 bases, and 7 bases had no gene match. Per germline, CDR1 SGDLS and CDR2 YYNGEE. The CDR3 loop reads CASSVEGTGKSEQFF. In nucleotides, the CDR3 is TGTGCCAGCAGCGTAGAGGGGACAGGGAAATCTGAGCAGTTCTTC.

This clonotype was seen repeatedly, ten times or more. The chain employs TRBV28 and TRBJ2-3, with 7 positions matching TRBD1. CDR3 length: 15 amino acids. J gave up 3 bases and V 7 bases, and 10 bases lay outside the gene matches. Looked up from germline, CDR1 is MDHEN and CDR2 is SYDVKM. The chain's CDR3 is CASILSGQRTDTQYF. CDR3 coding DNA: TGTGCCAGCATTCTCTCGGGACAGAGAACAGATACGCAGTATTTT.

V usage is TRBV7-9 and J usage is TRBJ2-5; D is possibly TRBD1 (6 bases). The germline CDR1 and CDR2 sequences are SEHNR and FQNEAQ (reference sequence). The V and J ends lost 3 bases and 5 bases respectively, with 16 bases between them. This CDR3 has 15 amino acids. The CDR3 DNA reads TGTGCCAGCAGCTTCCAAGGCAATCAGGGGGAGACCCAGTACTTC. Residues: CASSFQGNQGETQYF.

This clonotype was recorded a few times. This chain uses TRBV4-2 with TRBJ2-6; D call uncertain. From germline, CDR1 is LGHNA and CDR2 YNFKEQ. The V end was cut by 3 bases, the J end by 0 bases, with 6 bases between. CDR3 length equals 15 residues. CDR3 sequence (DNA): TGTGCCAGCAGCCATCCAGGCTCTGGGGCCAACGTCCTGACTTTC. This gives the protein CASSHPGSGANVLTF.

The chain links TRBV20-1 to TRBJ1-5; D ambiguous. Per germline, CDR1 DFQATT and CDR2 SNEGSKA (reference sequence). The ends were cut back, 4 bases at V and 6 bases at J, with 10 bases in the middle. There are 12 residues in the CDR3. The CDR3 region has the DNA TGCAGTGCTACCACCAGAACTCAGCCCCAGCATTTT. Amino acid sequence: CSATTRTQPQHF.

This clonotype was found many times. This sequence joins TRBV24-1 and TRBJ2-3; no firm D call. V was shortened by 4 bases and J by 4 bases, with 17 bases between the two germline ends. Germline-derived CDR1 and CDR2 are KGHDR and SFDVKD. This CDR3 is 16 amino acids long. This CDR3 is CATSEGGIREPDTQYF. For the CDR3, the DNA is TGTGCCACCAGTGAAGGTGGAATACGAGAGCCAGATACGCAGTATTTT.

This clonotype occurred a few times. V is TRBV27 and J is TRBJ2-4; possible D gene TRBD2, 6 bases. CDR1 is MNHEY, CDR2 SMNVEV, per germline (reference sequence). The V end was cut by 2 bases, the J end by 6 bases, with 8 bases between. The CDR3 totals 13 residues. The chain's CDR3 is CASSLNGGNIQYF. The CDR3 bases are TGTGCCAGCAGTTTAAACGGGGGAAACATTCAGTACTTC.

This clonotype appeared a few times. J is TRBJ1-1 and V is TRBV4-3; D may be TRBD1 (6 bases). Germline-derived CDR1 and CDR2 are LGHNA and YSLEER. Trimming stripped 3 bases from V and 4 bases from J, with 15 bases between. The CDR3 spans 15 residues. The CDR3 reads CASSHGGRLGTEAFF. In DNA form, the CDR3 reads TGCGCCAGCAGCCACGGGGGCAGGCTCGGCACTGAAGCTTTCTTT.